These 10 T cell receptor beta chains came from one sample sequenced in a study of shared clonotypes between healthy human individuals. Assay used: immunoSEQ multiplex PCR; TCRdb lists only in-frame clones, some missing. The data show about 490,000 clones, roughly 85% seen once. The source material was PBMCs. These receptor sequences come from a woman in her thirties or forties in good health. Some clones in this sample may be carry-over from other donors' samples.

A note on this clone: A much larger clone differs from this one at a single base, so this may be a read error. The CDR3 bases are TGTGCCAGCAGCGCCTACAATGAGCAGTTCTTC. It is translated as CASSAYNEQFF. The chain recombines TRBV7-8 with TRBJ2-1; D gene unclear. V was cut by 5 bases and J by 2 bases, with 1 base left in between. The germline CDR1 and CDR2 sequences are SGHVS and FQNEAQ. The CDR3 runs 11 residues.

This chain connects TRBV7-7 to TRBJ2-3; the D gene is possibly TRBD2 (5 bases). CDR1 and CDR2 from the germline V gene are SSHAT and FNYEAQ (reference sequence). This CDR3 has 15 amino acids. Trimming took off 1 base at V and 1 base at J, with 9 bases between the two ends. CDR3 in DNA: TGTGCCAGCAGCTTAGGTAGCGACCGCACAGATACGCAGTATTTT. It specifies CASSLGSDRTDTQYF.

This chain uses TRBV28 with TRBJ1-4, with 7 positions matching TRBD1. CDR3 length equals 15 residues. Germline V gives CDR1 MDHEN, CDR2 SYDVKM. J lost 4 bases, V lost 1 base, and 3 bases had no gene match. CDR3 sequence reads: CASSLLGQINEKLFF. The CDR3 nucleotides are TGTGCCAGCAGTTTATTGGGACAGATTAATGAAAAACTGTTTTTT.

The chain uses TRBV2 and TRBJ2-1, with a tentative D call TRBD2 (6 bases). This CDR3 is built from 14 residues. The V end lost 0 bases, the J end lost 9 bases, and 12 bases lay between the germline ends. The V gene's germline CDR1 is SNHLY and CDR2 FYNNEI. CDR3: CASSEALVGGEQFF. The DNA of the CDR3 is TGTGCCAGCAGTGAAGCCCTAGTGGGGGGTGAGCAGTTCTTC.

The DNA of the CDR3 is TGTGCCACCAGCAGAGATAATTTTCAGGGCGAGCAGTACTTC. As protein: CATSRDNFQGEQYF. The gene calls are TRBV15 and TRBJ2-7; TRBD1 might be the D (5 bases). CDR1 is LNHNV and CDR2 is YYDKDF in the germline V gene (reference sequence). V was pared by 0 bases and J by 6 bases, with 12 bases between. CDR3 length equals 14 residues.

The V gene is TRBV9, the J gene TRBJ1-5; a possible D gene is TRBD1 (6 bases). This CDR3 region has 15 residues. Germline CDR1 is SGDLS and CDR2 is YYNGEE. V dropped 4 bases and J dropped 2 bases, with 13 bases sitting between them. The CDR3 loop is CASSRGGLGNQPQHF. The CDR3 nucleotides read TGTGCCAGCAGCCGGGGGGGGCTTGGCAATCAGCCCCAGCATTTT.

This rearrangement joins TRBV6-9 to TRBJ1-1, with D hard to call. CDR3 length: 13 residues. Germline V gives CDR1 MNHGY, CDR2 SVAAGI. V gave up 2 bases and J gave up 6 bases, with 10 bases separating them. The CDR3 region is CASSYMVVAEAFF. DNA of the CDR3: TGTGCCAGCAGTTATATGGTGGTGGCTGAAGCTTTCTTT.

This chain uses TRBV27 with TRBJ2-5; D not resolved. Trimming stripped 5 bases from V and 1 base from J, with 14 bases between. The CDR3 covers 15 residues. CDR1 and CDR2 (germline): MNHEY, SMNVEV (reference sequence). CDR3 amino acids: CASSADGRPQETQYF. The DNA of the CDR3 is TGTGCCAGCAGTGCGGACGGACGACCCCAAGAGACCCAGTACTTC.

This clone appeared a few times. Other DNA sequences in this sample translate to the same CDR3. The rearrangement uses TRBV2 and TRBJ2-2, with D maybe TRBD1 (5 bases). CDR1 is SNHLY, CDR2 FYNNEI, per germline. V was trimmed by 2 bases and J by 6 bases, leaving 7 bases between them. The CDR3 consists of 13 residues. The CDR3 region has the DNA TGTGCCAGCAGTGAATTGGGGCCCGGGGAGCTGTTTTTT. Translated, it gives CASSELGPGELFF.

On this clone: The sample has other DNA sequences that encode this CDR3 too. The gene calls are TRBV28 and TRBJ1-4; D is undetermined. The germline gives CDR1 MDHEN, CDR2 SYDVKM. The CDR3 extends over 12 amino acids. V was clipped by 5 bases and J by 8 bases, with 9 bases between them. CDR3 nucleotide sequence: TGTGCCAGCAGTCTTCCCGGAGAAAAACTGTTTTTT. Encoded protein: CASSLPGEKLFF.